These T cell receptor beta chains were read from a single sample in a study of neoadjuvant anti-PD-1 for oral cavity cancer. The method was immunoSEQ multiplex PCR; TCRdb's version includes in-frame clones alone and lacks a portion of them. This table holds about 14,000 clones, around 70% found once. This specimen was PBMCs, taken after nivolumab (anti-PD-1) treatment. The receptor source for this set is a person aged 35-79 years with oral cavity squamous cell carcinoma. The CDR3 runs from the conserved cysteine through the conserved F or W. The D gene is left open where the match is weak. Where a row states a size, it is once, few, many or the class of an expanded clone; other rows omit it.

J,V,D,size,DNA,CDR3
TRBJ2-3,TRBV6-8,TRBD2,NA,TGTGCCAGCAGCCTGCCGGGACTAGCGGGAGGGCCTGGCACAGATACGCAGTATTTT,CASSLPGLAGGPGTDTQYF
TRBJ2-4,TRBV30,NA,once,TGTGCCTGGAGCGGGGTAGCCAAAAACATTCAGTACTTC,CAWSGVAKNIQYF
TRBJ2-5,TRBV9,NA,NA,TGTGCCAGCAGCCCCCAGGGGGGGATCGGGACCCAGTACTTC,CASSPQGGIGTQYF
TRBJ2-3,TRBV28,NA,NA,TGTGCCAGCAGTTTTGCTTCCTCCACGGGGACGCAGTATTTT,CASSFASSTGTQYF
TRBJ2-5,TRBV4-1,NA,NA,TGCGCCAGCAGCCAAGTTGAAGAGACCCAGTACTTC,CASSQVEETQYF
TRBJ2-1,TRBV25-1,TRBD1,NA,TGTGCCAGCAGTGATTGGACAGGGACGGGTGAGCAGTTCTTC,CASSDWTGTGEQFF
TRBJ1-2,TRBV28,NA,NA,TGTGCCAGCAGTTTAGGGGGTTATGGCTACACCTTC,CASSLGGYGYTF
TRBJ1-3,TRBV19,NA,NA,TGTGCCAGTAGTACCATAACAGGCGTCTCTGGAAACACCATATATTTT,CASSTITGVSGNTIYF
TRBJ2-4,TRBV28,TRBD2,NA,TGTGCCAGCAGCCTAAGGGGAGGGACGCTAGCCAAAAACATTCAGTACTTC,CASSLRGGTLAKNIQYF
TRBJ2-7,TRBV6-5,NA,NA,TGTGCCAGCAGTCCTCGTAGGACCGCCTACGAGCAGTACTTC,CASSPRRTAYEQYF
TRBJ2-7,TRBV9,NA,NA,TGTGCCAGCAGCGTAGTTGTACTAGCTGAAGTCTACGAGCAGTACTTC,CASSVVVLAEVYEQYF
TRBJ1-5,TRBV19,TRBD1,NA,TGTGCCAGCCAACAGGGGGCTGTTCAAGTGAATCAGCCCCAGCATTTT,CASQQGAVQVNQPQHF
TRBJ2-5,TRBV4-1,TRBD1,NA,TGCGCCAGCAGCCGATACGGGACAGGGGGCGTCGGAGAGACCCAGTACTTC,CASSRYGTGGVGETQYF
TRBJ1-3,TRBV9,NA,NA,TGTGCCAGCAGCGTCCGGGAGACACCTGGAAACACCATATATTTT,CASSVRETPGNTIYF
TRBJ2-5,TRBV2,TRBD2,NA,TGTGCCAGCATTGGACTAGCGGTGAGCCTTCAAGAGACCCAGTACTTC,CASIGLAVSLQETQYF
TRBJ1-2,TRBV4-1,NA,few,TGCGCCAGCAGCCAAGTAAGGCTTGTGGACGGCTACACCTTC,CASSQVRLVDGYTF
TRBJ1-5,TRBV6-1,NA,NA,TGTGCCAGCAGCTCCGGGGGCGCGAGCTATCAGCCCCAGCATTTT,CASSSGGASYQPQHF
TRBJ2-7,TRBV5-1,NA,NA,TGCGCCAGCAGCTACGATTGGGGGGGCCTCAACGAGCAGTACTTC,CASSYDWGGLNEQYF
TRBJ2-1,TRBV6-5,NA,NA,TGTGCCAGCGGCCGGCAGGGCACTAACAATGAGCAGTTCTTC,CASGRQGTNNEQFF
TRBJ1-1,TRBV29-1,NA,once,TGCAGCGTTGAAAGGGTTGTGAATGAAGCTTTCTTT,CSVERVVNEAFF
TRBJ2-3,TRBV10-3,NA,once,TGTGCCATCAGAACTATCGGCACAGATACGCAGTATTTT,CAIRTIGTDTQYF
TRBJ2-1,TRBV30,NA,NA,TGTGCCTGCCGATATGGTGGTAGCTCGACCCCGAGCTCCTACAATGAGCAGTTCTTC,CACRYGGSSTPSSYNEQFF
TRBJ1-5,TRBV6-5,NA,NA,TGTGCCAGCAGTGGACAAAATAGCAATCAGCCCCAGCATTTT,CASSGQNSNQPQHF
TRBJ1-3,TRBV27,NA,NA,TGTGCCAGCAGTTTCAACGGGTTTGGAAACACCATATATTTT,CASSFNGFGNTIYF
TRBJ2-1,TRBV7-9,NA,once,TGTGCCAGCAGCCCCCTTGAGGGGGGGATCTACAATGAGCAGTTCTTC,CASSPLEGGIYNEQFF
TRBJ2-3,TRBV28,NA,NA,TGTGCCAGCAGTTTCGTGGGAGTTCGTTCAGATACGCAGTATTTT,CASSFVGVRSDTQYF
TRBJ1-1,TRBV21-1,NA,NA,TGTGCCAGCAGCCCCCCGGAAGCAGAAATGAACACTGAAGCTTTCTTT,CASSPPEAEMNTEAFF
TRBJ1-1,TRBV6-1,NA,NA,TGTGCCAGCAGGAGGGGGACTGAAGCTTTCTTT,CASRRGTEAFF
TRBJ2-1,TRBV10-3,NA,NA,TGTGCCATCAGTGACGCAAGGGATGGCTACAATGAGCAGTTCTTC,CAISDARDGYNEQFF
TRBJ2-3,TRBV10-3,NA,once,TGTGCCATCAGTGCCAGCGACCTTAGCACAGATACGCAGTATTTT,CAISASDLSTDTQYF
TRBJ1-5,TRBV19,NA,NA,TGTGCCAGTAGCCTTCGGGAGGCGCGGCCCCAGCATTTT,CASSLREARPQHF
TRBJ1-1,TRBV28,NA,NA,TGTGCCAGCAGTTTGACAGAGAACACTGAAGCTTTCTTT,CASSLTENTEAFF
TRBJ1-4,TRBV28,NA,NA,TGTGCCAGCAGTCCCGAGGGCAGGGGAAGGGAAAAACTGTTTTTT,CASSPEGRGREKLFF
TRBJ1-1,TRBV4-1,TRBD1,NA,TGCGCCAGCAGCCTACAGGGGGTAGGAACTGAAGCTTTCTTT,CASSLQGVGTEAFF
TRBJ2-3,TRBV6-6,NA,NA,TGTGCCAGCAGTTACTTGGGTACAGATACGCAGTATTTT,CASSYLGTDTQYF